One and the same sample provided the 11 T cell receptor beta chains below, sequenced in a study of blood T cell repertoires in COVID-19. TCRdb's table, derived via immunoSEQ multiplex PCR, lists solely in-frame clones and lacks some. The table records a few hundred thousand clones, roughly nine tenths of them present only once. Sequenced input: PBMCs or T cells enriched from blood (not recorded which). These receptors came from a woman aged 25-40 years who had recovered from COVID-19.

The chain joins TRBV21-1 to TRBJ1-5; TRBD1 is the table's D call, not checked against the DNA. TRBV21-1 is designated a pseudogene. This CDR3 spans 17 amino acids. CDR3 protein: CARKIRRDTKRHQPQHF. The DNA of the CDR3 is TGTGCCAGGAAAATTCGTCGGGACACTAAGAGGCATCAGCCCCAGCATTTT.

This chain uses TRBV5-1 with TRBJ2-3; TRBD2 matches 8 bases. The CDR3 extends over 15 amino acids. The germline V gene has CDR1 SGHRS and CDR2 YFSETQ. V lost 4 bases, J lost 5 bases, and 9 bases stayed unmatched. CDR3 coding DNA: TGCGCCAGCAGCCCCCAGACTAGCGCGGGAGATACGCAGTATTTT. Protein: CASSPQTSAGDTQYF.

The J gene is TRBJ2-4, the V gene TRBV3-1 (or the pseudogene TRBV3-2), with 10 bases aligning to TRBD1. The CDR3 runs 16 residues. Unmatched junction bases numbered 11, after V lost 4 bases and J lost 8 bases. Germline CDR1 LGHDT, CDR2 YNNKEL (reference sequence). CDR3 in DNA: TGTGCCAGCAGCCGAGACCGGGACAGGGGTTGTTACATTCAGTACTTC. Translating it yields CASSRDRDRGCYIQYF.

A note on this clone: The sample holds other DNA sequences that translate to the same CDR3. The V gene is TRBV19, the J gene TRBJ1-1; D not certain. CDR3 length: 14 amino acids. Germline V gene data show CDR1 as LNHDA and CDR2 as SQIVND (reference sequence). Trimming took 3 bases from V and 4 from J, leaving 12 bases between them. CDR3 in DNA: TGTGCCAGTAGTATTGGAGGGCGAGGCACTGAAGCTTTCTTT. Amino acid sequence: CASSIGGRGTEAFF.

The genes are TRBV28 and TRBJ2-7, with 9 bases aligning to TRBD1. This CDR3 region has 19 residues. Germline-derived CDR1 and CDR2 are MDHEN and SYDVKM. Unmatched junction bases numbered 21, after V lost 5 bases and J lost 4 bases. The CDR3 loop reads CASSRPGTGLPLGQYEQYF. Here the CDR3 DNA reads TGTGCCAGCAGTCGACCCGGGACAGGGCTGCCTCTGGGCCAATACGAGCAGTACTTC.

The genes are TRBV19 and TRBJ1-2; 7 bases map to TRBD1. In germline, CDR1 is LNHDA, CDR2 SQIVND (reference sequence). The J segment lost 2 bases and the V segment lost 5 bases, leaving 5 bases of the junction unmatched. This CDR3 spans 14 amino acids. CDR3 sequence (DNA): TGTGCCAGTAGTTTCCGGGACAGCAACTATGGCTACACCTTC. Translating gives CASSFRDSNYGYTF. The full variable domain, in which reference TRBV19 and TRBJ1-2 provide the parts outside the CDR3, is DGGITQSPKYLFRKEGQNVTLSCEQNLNHDAMYWYRQDPGQGLRLIYYSQIVNDFQKGDIAEGYSVSREKKESFPLTVTSAQKNPTAFYLCASSFRDSNYGYTFGSGTRLTVV.

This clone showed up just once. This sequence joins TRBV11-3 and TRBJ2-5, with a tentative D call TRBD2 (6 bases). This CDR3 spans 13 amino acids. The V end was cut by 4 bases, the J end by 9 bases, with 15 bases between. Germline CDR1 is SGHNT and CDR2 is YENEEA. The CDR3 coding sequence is TGTGCCAGCAGCTCCCTCCTAGGGGAGGCCCAGTACTTC. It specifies CASSSLLGEAQYF.

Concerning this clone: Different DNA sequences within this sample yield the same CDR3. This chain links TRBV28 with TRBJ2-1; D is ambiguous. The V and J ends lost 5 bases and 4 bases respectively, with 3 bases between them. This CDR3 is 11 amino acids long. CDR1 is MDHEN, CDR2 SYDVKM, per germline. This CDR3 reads CASSRYNEQFF. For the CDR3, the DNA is TGTGCCAGCAGTCGGTACAATGAGCAGTTCTTC.

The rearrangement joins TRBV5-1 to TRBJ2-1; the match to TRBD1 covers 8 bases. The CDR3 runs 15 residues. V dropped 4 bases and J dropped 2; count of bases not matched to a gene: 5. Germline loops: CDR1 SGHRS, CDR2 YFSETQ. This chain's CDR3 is CASSTTGAAYNEQFF. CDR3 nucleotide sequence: TGCGCCAGCAGCACGACAGGGGCCGCCTACAATGAGCAGTTCTTC.

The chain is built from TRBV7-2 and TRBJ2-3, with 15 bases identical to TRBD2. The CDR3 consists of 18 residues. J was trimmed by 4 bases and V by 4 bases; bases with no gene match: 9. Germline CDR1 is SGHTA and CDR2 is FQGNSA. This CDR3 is CASSYIGLAGGPADTQYF. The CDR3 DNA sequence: TGTGCCAGCAGCTACATAGGACTAGCGGGAGGGCCAGCAGATACGCAGTATTTT.

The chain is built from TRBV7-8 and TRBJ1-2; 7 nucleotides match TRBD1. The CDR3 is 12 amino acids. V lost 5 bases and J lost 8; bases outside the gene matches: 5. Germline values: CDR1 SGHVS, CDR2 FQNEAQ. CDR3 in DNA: TGTGCCAGCAGCCAGGACAGGAGGGGCTACACCTTC. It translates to CASSQDRRGYTF. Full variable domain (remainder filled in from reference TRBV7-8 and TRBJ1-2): GAGVSQSPRYKVAKRGQDVALRCDPISGHVSLFWYQQALGQGPEFLTYFQNEAQLDKSGLPSDRFFAERPEGSVSTLKIQRTQQEDSAVYLCASSQDRRGYTFGSGTRLTVV.